This T cell receptor beta chain came from a study of blood T cell repertoires in COVID-19. Seattle's cohort entered during active infection and was followed longitudinally. The table came from immunoSEQ multiplex PCR; TCRdb's copy has only in-frame clones and leaves some out. This sample has 150,000 to 200,000 clones, with roughly 82% found just once. Germline V gene data show CDR1 as SEHNR and CDR2 as FQNEAQ (reference sequence). The CDR3 totals 15 residues. The V gene end was trimmed by 1 base and the J gene end by 3 bases; junction bases not matched to a gene: 2. Sequencing was carried out using peripheral blood. The clonotype was recovered from a middle-aged woman with COVID-19, enrolled during active disease. This chain links TRBV7-9 with TRBJ1-4, with 7 bases that match TRBD1. CDR3 coding DNA: TGTGCCAGCAGCTTAGAGGGGGCACCTAATGAAAAACTGTTTTTT. Protein sequence: CASSLEGAPNEKLFF.